Below, 16 T cell receptor beta chains from the same sample are listed, as sequenced in a study of blood T cell repertoires in COVID-19 (dated by TCRdb to 2018 to 2020). Library generation was performed with the immunoSEQ multiplex PCR assay. TCRdb's version of the immuneACCESS table is confined to in-frame rearrangements and falls short of the full clone set. An unresolved V gene accounts for under half of the shortfall where checked; the remainder is of unknown origin. The sample yields over 150,000 clones; roughly 87% were counted once. In total, the top ten clones hold 3% to 4.5% of the sample. The sequenced material came from peripheral blood. The receptors were sampled from a woman in her sixties or seventies who had recovered from COVID-19.

V is TRBV7-2 and J is TRBJ2-2, with D hard to call. Germline assignment: CDR1 SGHTA and CDR2 FQGNSA. Trimming left V 5 bases short and J 3 bases short, with 10 bases between. The CDR3 covers 14 residues. The CDR3 spells CASSPSTHTGELFF. The CDR3 nucleotides read TGTGCCAGCAGCCCCTCTACCCACACCGGGGAGCTGTTTTTT.

CDR3 bases: TGTGCCAGCAAGACCCTGGAGAATGAAAAACTGTTTTTT. Translating gives CASKTLENEKLFF. V usage is TRBV6-5 and J usage is TRBJ1-4; D remains ambiguous. V shed 7 bases and J shed 5 bases, with 11 bases lying between them. Looked up from germline, CDR1 is MNHEY and CDR2 is SVGAGI. The CDR3 is 13 residues long.

This clone has only one observation. This chain uses TRBV28 with TRBJ1-2, with D unclear. Germline-derived CDR1 and CDR2 are MDHEN and SYDVKM. With 2 bases removed from V and 1 base from J, the gap between germline ends came to 11 bases. This CDR3 has 15 residues. As DNA, the CDR3 is TGTGCCAGCAGTTTACCGCAGACGGGTAACTATGGCTACACCTTC. Protein: CASSLPQTGNYGYTF.

DNA for the CDR3: TGTGCCAGCAGTTATCAGCGTGGGTACCAAGAGACCCAGTACTTC. This translates into CASSYQRGYQETQYF. The chain combines TRBV6-5 with TRBJ2-5; no definite D call. Germline V gene data show CDR1 as MNHEY and CDR2 as SVGAGI. Trimming cost V 3 bases and J 0 bases, with 11 bases left between them. This CDR3 spans 15 amino acids.

The chain joins TRBV10-2 to TRBJ1-5; D is perhaps TRBD1 (5 bases). Trimming left V 9 bases short and J 0 bases short, with 9 bases between. The germline V gene has CDR1 WSHSY and CDR2 SAAADI. This CDR3 is built from 13 residues. CDR3 residues: CASTGDSNQPQHF. The CDR3 DNA sequence: TGCGCCAGTACAGGAGATAGCAATCAGCCCCAGCATTTT.

This chain joins TRBV6-1 and TRBJ2-3, with D possibly matching TRBD2 (5 bases). Germline CDR1 is MNHNS and CDR2 is SASEGT. V lost 3 bases to trimming and J lost 5 bases, with 18 bases between them. This CDR3 is built from 16 residues. CDR3: CASSEGALQVGDTQYF. In DNA, the CDR3 is TGTGCCAGCAGTGAGGGAGCTCTTCAAGTTGGAGATACGCAGTATTTT.

This clone was seen a handful of times. The rearrangement uses TRBV27 and TRBJ1-1; TRBD1 agrees at 8 bases. Per the germline V gene, CDR1 is MNHEY and CDR2 is SMNVEV (reference sequence). The CDR3 covers 15 residues. V dropped 5 bases and J dropped 4; count of bases not matched to a gene: 9. CDR3 DNA sequence: TGTGCCAGCAGTCCTAGCCCTACAGGGGGCACTGAAGCTTTCTTT. It is translated as CASSPSPTGGTEAFF.

The chain recombines TRBV12-3 or TRBV12-4 with TRBJ2-5; 7 nucleotides line up with TRBD2. With V trimmed by 3 bases and J by 5 bases, 3 bases remained unmatched. This CDR3 comprises 13 residues. CDR3 protein: CASSFGGLETQYF. The CDR3 DNA is TGTGCCAGCAGTTTCGGGGGGTTGGAGACCCAGTACTTC.

The V call is TRBV11-1, the J call TRBJ1-3; D unresolved. V lost 4 bases and J lost 0, with 13 bases in between. The CDR3 extends over 16 amino acids. The germline V gene has CDR1 SGHAT and CDR2 FQDESV (reference sequence). The CDR3 DNA is TGTGCCAGCAGCTCTGGAGGGAAGAGCTCTGGAAACACCATATATTTT. It specifies CASSSGGKSSGNTIYF.

This clone was recorded once. This sequence joins TRBV7-3 and TRBJ2-2, with a possible D match to TRBD1 (6 bases). The CDR3 is 15 amino acids. The germline V gene encodes CDR1 SGHTA and CDR2 FQGTGA. V lost 4 bases and J lost 1, with 10 bases in between. CDR3 region: CASSSGTRNTGELFF. The CDR3 DNA is TGTGCCAGCAGCTCTGGGACACGGAACACCGGGGAGCTGTTTTTT.

This clone was recorded once. V is TRBV2 and J is TRBJ1-3; D is possibly TRBD1 (5 bases). CDR1 and CDR2 (germline): SNHLY, FYNNEI. Trimming left V 7 bases short and J 0 bases short, with 10 bases between. The CDR3 runs to 14 residues. In DNA, the CDR3 is TGTGCCAGCAACCTTGACAGCTCTGGAAACACCATATATTTT. As protein: CASNLDSSGNTIYF.

The V call is TRBV4-2, the J call TRBJ1-1, with D perhaps matching TRBD1 (5 bases). From germline, CDR1 is LGHNA and CDR2 YNFKEQ. This CDR3 region has 12 residues. V was cut by 2 bases and J by 11 bases, with 12 bases left in between. The CDR3 loop reads CASSQTDRAAFF. Written as DNA, the CDR3 is TGTGCCAGCAGCCAAACCGACAGAGCCGCTTTCTTT.

This clone has just one count. V gene TRBV5-1 combines with J gene TRBJ1-1; 7 bases agree with TRBD1. The CDR3 has 17 amino acids. Trimming cost V 4 bases and J 4 bases; bases outside gene matches: 16. The V gene's germline CDR1 is SGHRS and CDR2 YFSETQ. The CDR3 is CASSLATDRVLITEAFF. CDR3 coding DNA: TGCGCCAGCAGCCTGGCTACCGACAGGGTTTTGATCACTGAAGCTTTCTTT.

The CDR3 loop is CASSPPTGDLGYTF. In DNA form, the CDR3 reads TGCGCCAGCAGCCCACCCACAGGGGACCTTGGCTACACCTTC. The V gene is TRBV5-1, the J gene TRBJ1-2, with 7 bases identical to TRBD1. The junction had 10 bases not matched to a gene; V was cut back by 4 bases and J by 7 bases. Germline CDR1 reads SGHRS; CDR2 reads YFSETQ. The CDR3 runs 14 residues.

This chain links TRBV15 with TRBJ1-2; 9 bases are shared with TRBD1. CDR1 LNHNV and CDR2 YYDKDF come from the germline V gene (reference sequence). With 3 bases clipped from V and 7 bases from J, the junction kept 6 bases outside the gene matches. The CDR3 contains 14 residues. CDR3 loop: CATSRDHRGLGYTF. The CDR3 nucleotides read TGTGCCACCAGCAGGGACCACAGGGGGCTTGGCTACACCTTC.

The chain joins TRBV5-1 to TRBJ2-1; D perhaps matches TRBD1 (6 bases). Germline CDR1 reads SGHRS; CDR2 reads YFSETQ. V dropped 2 bases and J dropped 4 bases, with 16 bases sitting between them. This CDR3 has 16 residues. The DNA of the CDR3 is TGCGCCAGCAGCTTAGCAGGGGCGGAAAGGTACAATGAGCAGTTCTTC. It codes for CASSLAGAERYNEQFF.